The source of this TCR beta chain is a study of metastatic and nonmetastatic thyroid tumors. This CDR3 is built from 15 residues. Germline assignment: CDR1 DFQATT and CDR2 SNEGSKA (reference sequence). With V trimmed by 1 base and J by 6 bases, 8 bases remained unmatched. TCRdb re-called the PCR reads with MiXCR. The sample has under 25,000 clones, roughly a quarter seen once. With regard to this clone: What it recognizes is unknown.

Findings and limits, study-wide: According to reports, the diversity of TCR beta was significantly higher in malignant thyroid tumors than in benign nodules, and this held in both blood and tumor samples.

None of the patients had undergone any treatment ahead of thyroid surgery. Sequenced sample: blood. The sequence derives from a female donor with papillary thyroid cancer or a benign thyroid nodule (not recorded which). Some clones in this sample may be carry-over from other donors' samples. The chain combines TRBV20-1 with TRBJ1-2; TRBD1 matches at 10 bases. This chain's CDR3 is CSARVGQGDSDGYTF. Written as DNA, the CDR3 is TGCAGTGCTAGAGTCGGACAGGGGGATAGCGATGGCTACACCTTC.